This TCR beta chain was captured in a study of T-cell memory formation after mild COVID-19. For the study at large: Each donor largely had its own TCR clusters. Findings of the study overall: CD8+ contracting clones occupied EMRA, while CD4+ ones occupied mainly CM and EM. Clones that contracted from day 15 to 85 were balanced CD4/CD8, while later expanders leaned CD4+.

Libraries for TCRalpha and TCRbeta carried sample barcodes and unique molecular identifiers via 5'RACE. MiXCR, run by TCRdb on the 5' RACE reads, gives a single entry per CDR3 protein. The sample lists 560,000 or so distinct CDR3 sequences; 15% to 20% were seen once. Per germline, CDR1 GTSNPN and CDR2 SVGIG (reference sequence). V gave up 2 bases and J gave up 2 bases, with 6 bases separating them. The CDR3 sequence is 12 residues long. About this clonotype: As yet, its antigen is unknown.

The specimen sequenced was PBMCs or a T cell subset sorted from them (not recorded which). The chain combines TRBV30 with TRBJ1-2; D might be TRBD1 (6 bases). The origin of this receptor is an adult woman who had mild COVID-19 (a few samples of this study predate the infection). Cell type and time point are not known. This CDR3 reads CAWSRGNYGYTF. The CDR3 bases are TGTGCCTGGAGTAGGGGGAACTATGGCTACACCTTC.